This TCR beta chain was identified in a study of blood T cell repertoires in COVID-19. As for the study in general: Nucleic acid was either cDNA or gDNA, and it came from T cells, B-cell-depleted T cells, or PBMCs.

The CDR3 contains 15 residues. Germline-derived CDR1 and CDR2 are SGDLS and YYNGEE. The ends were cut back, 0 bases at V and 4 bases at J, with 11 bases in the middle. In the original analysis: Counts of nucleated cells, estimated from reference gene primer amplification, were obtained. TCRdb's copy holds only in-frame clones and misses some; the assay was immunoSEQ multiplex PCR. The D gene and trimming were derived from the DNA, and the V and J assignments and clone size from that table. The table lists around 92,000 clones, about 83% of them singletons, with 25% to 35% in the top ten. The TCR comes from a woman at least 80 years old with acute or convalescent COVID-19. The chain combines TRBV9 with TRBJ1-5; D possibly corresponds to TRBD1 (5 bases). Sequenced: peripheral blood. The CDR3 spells CASSVGLTENQPQHF. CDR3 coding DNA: TGTGCCAGCAGCGTAGGGTTGACAGAGAATCAGCCCCAGCATTTT.